This T cell receptor beta chain originates from a study of blood T cell repertoires in COVID-19. The age range of participants was about 18 to 95 years, with residence in about two dozen US areas. Cohorts were determined from participant-reported clinical history. The V gene's germline CDR1 is SNHLY and CDR2 FYNNEI. The V end lost 7 bases, the J end lost 0 bases, and 15 bases lay between the germline ends. This CDR3 comprises 15 residues. Some clones are missing from TCRdb's copy, which holds only in-frame ones; the method was immunoSEQ multiplex PCR. The table has 150,000 to 200,000 clones, around 79% seen once.

The chain joins TRBV2 to TRBJ1-2; D is unclear. Sequences were obtained from PBMCs or T cells enriched from blood (not recorded which). The receptor was isolated from a man aged 50 to 59 who had recovered from COVID-19. CDR3 in amino acids: CASTPQNTANYGYTF. CDR3 DNA: TGTGCCAGCACCCCACAGAACACAGCTAACTATGGCTACACCTTC.